The following is a T cell receptor beta chain sequence with its context. Antigen specificity is unknown. This sample is part of a study of post-analysis software for immune sequencing data. Study-level background: Courses of disease covered relapsing-remitting, secondary progressive and progressive-relapsing multiple sclerosis.

V lost 1 base to trimming and J lost 3 bases, with 13 bases between them. CDR1 and CDR2 (germline): PRHDT, FYEKMQ (reference sequence). This CDR3 has 16 amino acids. The study's findings and limits: Strong co-clustering by F measure was seen for same-batch samples. Controls showed significantly higher normalized Chao1 diversity than did multiple sclerosis patients. Four or five TRBV segments (TRBV5-6, TRBV5-1 and TRBV20-1 among them) occurred more frequently in patients than in controls.

Unique molecular identifiers were built into the TCR beta cDNA libraries. TCRdb ran MiXCR on the PCR reads and lists one entry per CDR3 protein. The sample holds 650,000 to 850,000 distinct CDR3 sequences, about 45% seen once. Sequenced input: blood. The receptor was derived from a girl under 18 with multiple sclerosis. The chain joins TRBV13 to TRBJ2-1; maybe TRBD2 (6 bases). In nucleotides, the CDR3 is TGTGCCAGCAGCTTAGTCACGGGAGTGGGCTACAATGAGCAGTTCTTC. Translating gives CASSLVTGVGYNEQFF.